The clone carrying this TCR beta chain has more than one count but fewer than ten. Time point given: patch test 1, 2 weeks after DPC sensitization. As for treatment: therapeutic diphenylcyclopropenone sensitization with weekly scalp DPC. These data are taken from a study of human T cells and chemical hapten exposure. Study background: Upper-back patches of 0.01% DPC were read at 6 days.

TCRdb re-analysed the RACE reads in MiXCR, keeping a single row per CDR3 protein. The sample has under 200,000 distinct CDR3 sequences, roughly 15% seen once. J lost 3 bases, V lost 7 bases, and 4 bases had no gene match. The CDR3 consists of 12 residues. Germline V gene data show CDR1 as SQVTM and CDR2 as ANQGSEA. The chain joins TRBV29-1 to TRBJ2-3; 7 nucleotides align to TRBD2. Sequenced material: whole blood, taken in connection with sensitization to the hapten diphenylcyclopropenone (DPC). The source is a woman aged 25 to 39 with alopecia areata. Some clones in this sample may be carry-over from other donors' samples. The CDR3, as DNA: TGCAGCGGGAGGGACTATACAGATACGCAGTATTTT. As protein: CSGRDYTDTQYF.